This entry features one T cell receptor beta chain sequence. Its antigen is unknown. No per-base quality is available; no much larger clone lies one base away. The trial excluded patients who had a history of autoimmune disease or were on systemic immunosuppression. Peripheral blood for TCR sequencing was drawn from every dose cohort at baseline, at cycle 4 day 1 and at cycle 7 day 1. Samples were obtained from an open-label, multicenter, first-in-human phase I dose-escalation trial of ivuxolimab. Adults with locally advanced or metastatic melanoma, renal cell, hepatocellular, or head and neck squamous cell carcinoma were enrolled in the trial. Before TCR sequencing, CD4+ T cells and CD8+ T cells were sorted from peripheral blood as separate populations. The record originates from a study of OX40 agonist ivuxolimab in advanced cancers. At the level of the whole study: Ivuxolimab, which targeted the costimulatory receptor OX40 (CD134), was an agonistic, fully human IgG2 monoclonal antibody. Intravenous ivuxolimab was administered to patients every 2 weeks at six dose levels: 0.01, 0.1, 0.3, 1.5, 3 and 10 mg/kg. Of the approximately 50 dose-escalation patients, hepatocellular carcinoma was present in about 19, melanoma in approximately 15, renal cell carcinoma in 9 and head and neck cancer in 9. A male proportion of 82.7% and a mean age of approximately 61 years, ranging from roughly 23 to 80, were recorded for the dose-escalation cohort. Patients were allowed to have had prior anti-PD-1, anti-PD-L1 or anti-CTLA-4 therapy, and 30% to 40% of the dose-escalation patients had previously received checkpoint inhibitors. Partial responses occurred in three dose-escalation patients: two with cutaneous melanoma and one with hepatocellular carcinoma. Peripheral TCRbeta sequencing was intended to test whether TCR sequence diversity was altered and clonal T-cell expansion was caused by ivuxolimab. The monotherapy dose-escalation portion (N of about 49 patients) of the phase I ivuxolimab trial is reported in the paper.

What the work shows at the level of the full study, not this receptor alone: After ivuxolimab, expanded clones were on average more numerous among CD8+ T cells than among CD4+ T cells. At doses from 0.1 to 3.0 mg/kg, clonal expansion was seen in both CD4+ and CD8+ blood T cells between baseline and week 6. Which antigens the clonally expanded peripheral T cells were specific for was not determined. Low levels of normalized T-cell clonal expansion were also shown by some nonresponding patients. Partial responders in the 0.1-3.0 mg/kg groups had among the lowest normalized peripheral clonal expansion, especially among CD8+ T cells.

For sequencing of the TCRbeta CDR3 region, genomic DNA was extracted from the sorted cells. The immunoSEQ Assay was used to sequence the TCRbeta CDR3 regions. TCRdb carries this immuneACCESS record with in-frame sequences only. Its versions omit some clonotypes, under half of them owing to an unresolved V gene in the studies checked, with the rest unexplained. The sample table holds 35,000 to 50,000 clones, of which around 90% were seen once. The ten largest account for under 15% of the sample. CDR1 and CDR2 are read off the germline V gene as SGHRS and YFSETQ. V is reduced by 5 bases and J by 0 bases, leaving a spacing of 12 bases between them. From the cysteine through the phenylalanine, the CDR3 covers 15 amino acids. Only CDR3 DNA remains: 45 bases, in frame from the first base.

This TCR came from an adult with an advanced solid tumor such as melanoma, head and neck, liver or kidney cancer. The chain employs TRBV5-1 and TRBJ2-1; too little of a D gene remains to name it. The material was CD4+ or CD8+ T cells sorted from blood, obtained in a trial of the OX40 agonist ivuxolimab. The nucleotide sequence is given as TGCGCCAGCAGTCCTGAACCTAACTCCTACAATGAGCAGTTCTTC. Its amino acids are CASSPEPNSYNEQFF.